This T cell receptor beta chain was sequenced during a study of blood T cell repertoires in COVID-19. Study in general: From the United States, Italy and Spain came samples of acute and convalescent COVID-19. PBMCs, B-cell-depleted T cells, or T cells provided the cDNA or gDNA that made up the material.

Assay: immunoSEQ multiplex PCR; the TCRdb copy retains only in-frame clones and omits some. The sample includes about 180,000 clones, around 86% of them seen just once. The study recruited people aged about 18 to 89 years across roughly 23 US areas. Recovered participants had two consecutive negative NP/OP PCR tests, healthcare professional clearance, or symptom resolution. The source material was PBMCs or T cells enriched from blood (not recorded which). This TCR came from a woman under 40 who had recovered from COVID-19.

The CDR3 sequence is CASSLSGQGTIYEQYF. As DNA, the CDR3 is TGCGCCAGCAGCTTGAGTGGACAGGGGACAATCTACGAGCAGTACTTC. This rearrangement joins TRBV5-1 to TRBJ2-7, with TRBD1 matching over 9 bases. This CDR3 spans 16 amino acids. Germline lookup yields CDR1 SGHRS and CDR2 YFSETQ. V lost 1 base and J lost 3; bases outside the gene matches: 8.